This note documents a single TCR beta chain sequence. Generated by immunoSEQ multiplex PCR, the TCRdb table keeps only in-frame clones and is missing some. The sample contains approximately 2,000,000 clones, about 93% of which appear only once. This entry belongs to a study of shared clonotypes between healthy human individuals. Trimming stripped 6 bases from V and 1 base from J, with 7 bases between. Germline V gene lookup returns CDR1 MNHEY and CDR2 SVGAGI. There are 14 residues in the CDR3. Naive CD8 cells were CD45RO-negative, positively selected for CCR7, excluding terminally differentiated effector memory CD45RA+ cells.

This TCR derives from a man younger than 30 in good health. Some clones in this sample may be carry-over from other donors' samples. The sample comprised naive CD8+ T cells from PBMCs. The chain couples TRBV6-5 to TRBJ2-6; no firm D call. CDR3 residues: CASRKGSGANVLTF. The CDR3 DNA reads TGTGCCAGCAGAAAGGGTTCTGGGGCCAACGTCCTGACTTTC.